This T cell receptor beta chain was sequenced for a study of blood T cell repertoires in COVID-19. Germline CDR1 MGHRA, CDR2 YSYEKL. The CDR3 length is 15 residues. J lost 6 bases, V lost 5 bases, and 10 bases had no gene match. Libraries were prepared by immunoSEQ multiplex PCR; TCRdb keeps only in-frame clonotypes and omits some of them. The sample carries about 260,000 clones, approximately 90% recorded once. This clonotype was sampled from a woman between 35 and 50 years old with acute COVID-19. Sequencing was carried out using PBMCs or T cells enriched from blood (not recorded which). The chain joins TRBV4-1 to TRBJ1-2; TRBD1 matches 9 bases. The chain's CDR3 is CASSFQQGAMDGYTF. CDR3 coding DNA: TGCGCCAGCAGCTTCCAACAGGGGGCGATGGATGGCTACACCTTC.